This T cell receptor (beta chain) was recovered during a study of T cells in Graves' hyperthyroidism and ophthalmopathy. Between the trimmed V and J ends, which lost 0 bases and 6 bases, there was a span of 12 bases. Germline CDR1 is SGHDT and CDR2 is YYEEEE. The CDR3 is made up of 14 amino acids. This clonotype was seen more than once but under ten times. From RNA transcripts, TCR beta CDR3 regions were amplified. The HTBI primer set was used in a first-round RT-PCR of the TCR CDR3. TCRdb analysed the multiplex PCR reads with MiXCR anew, one entry per CDR3 protein. The table includes about 500,000 distinct CDR3 sequences, roughly 45% detected once.

The clonotype originates from an adult woman with Graves' disease, either hyperthyroidism or ophthalmopathy (not recorded which). Sequenced input: peripheral blood or thyroid tissue (not recorded which). The chain combines TRBV5-6 with TRBJ1-2; D uncertain. CDR3 coding DNA: TGTGCCAGCAGCTTGGACCCACAGACTAATGGCTACACCTTC. It yields the protein CASSLDPQTNGYTF.